This T cell receptor beta chain derives from a study of blood T cell repertoires in COVID-19. Turning to the study itself: COVID-19 samples from acute and convalescent phases originated in the United States, Italy and Spain.

Authors' methods: Reference gene primers were amplified, and this amplification served to estimate nucleated cell counts. Assay used: immunoSEQ multiplex PCR; TCRdb lists only in-frame clones, some missing. V and J calls and clone size are given by that table; D and trimming were obtained from the DNA. Found here are approximately 140,000 clones, 84% of them singletons; the top ten hold over 7.5%. This CDR3 region has 16 residues. The V and J ends lost 0 bases and 2 bases respectively, with 14 bases between them. Per the germline V gene, CDR1 is SGHNT and CDR2 is YYREEE (reference sequence). The sample comprised peripheral blood. The chain joins TRBV5-4 to TRBJ2-5; D may be TRBD1 (6 bases). The sequence came from a woman older than 75 in a cohort sampled during active or convalescent COVID-19. The CDR3 sequence is CASSLGLGQIQETQYF. CDR3 coding DNA: TGTGCCAGCAGCTTGGGGCTTGGACAGATACAAGAGACCCAGTACTTC.